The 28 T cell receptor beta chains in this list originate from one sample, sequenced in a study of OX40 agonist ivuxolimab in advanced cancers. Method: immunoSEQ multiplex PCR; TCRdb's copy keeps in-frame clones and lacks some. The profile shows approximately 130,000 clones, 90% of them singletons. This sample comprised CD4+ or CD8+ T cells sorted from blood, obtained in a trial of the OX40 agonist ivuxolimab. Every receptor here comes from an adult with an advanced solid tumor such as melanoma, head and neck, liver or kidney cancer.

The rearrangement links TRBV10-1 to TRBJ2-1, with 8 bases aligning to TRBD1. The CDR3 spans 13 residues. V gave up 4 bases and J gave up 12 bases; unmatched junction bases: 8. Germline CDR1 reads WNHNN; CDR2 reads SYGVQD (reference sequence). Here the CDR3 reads CASSGDRGRGQFF. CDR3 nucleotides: TGCGCCAGCAGTGGCGACAGGGGACGAGGGCAGTTCTTC.

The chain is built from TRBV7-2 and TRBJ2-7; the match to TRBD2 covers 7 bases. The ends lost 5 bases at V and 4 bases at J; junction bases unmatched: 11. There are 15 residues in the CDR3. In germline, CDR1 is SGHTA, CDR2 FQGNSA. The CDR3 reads CASSQAPREGYEQYF. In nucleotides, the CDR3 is TGTGCCAGCAGCCAAGCCCCCAGGGAGGGTTACGAGCAGTACTTC.

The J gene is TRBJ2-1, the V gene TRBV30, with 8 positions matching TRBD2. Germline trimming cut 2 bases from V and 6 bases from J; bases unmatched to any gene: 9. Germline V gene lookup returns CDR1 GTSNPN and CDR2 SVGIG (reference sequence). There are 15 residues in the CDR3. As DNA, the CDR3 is TGTGCCTGGAGTATAGGCAGCGGGAGTTTCAATGAGCAGTTCTTC. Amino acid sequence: CAWSIGSGSFNEQFF.

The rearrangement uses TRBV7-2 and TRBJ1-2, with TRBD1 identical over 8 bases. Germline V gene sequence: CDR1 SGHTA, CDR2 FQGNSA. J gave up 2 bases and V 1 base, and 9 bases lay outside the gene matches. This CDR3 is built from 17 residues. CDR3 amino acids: CASSLDPNRGMNYGYTF. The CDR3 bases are TGTGCCAGCAGCTTAGACCCTAACAGGGGGATGAACTATGGCTACACCTTC.

The CDR3 DNA reads TGCGCCAGCAGCTGGGGACTAGCGGACACAGATACGCAGTATTTT. Translated: CASSWGLADTDTQYF. This rearrangement joins TRBV5-1 to TRBJ2-3; 11 positions match TRBD2. V lost 3 bases to trimming and J lost 2 bases; unmatched junction nucleotides: 2. CDR1 and CDR2 from the germline V gene are SGHRS and YFSETQ. This CDR3 is 15 amino acids long.

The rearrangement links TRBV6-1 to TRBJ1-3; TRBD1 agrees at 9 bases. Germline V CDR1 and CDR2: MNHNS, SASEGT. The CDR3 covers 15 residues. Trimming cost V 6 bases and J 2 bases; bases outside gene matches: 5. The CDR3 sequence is CASRAYRGPGNTIYF. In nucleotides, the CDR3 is TGTGCCAGCAGGGCTTACAGGGGGCCTGGAAACACCATATATTTT.

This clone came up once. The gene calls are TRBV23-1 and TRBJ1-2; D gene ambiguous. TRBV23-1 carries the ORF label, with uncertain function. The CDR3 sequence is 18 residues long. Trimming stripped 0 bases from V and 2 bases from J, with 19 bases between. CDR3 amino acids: CASSQSRDYPRSNYGYTF. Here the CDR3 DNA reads TGCGCCAGCAGTCAATCGCGGGATTACCCTCGTAGCAACTATGGCTACACCTTC.

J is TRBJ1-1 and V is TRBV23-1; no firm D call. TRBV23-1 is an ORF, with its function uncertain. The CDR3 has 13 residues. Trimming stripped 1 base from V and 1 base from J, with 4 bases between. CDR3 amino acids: CASSQWRNTEAFF. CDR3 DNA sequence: TGCGCCAGCAGTCAATGGCGGAACACTGAAGCTTTCTTT.

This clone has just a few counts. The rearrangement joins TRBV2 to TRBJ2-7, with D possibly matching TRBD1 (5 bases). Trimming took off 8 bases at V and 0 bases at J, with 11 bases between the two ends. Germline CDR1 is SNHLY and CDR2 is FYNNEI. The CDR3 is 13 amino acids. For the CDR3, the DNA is TGTGCCAGCGGAGAGGACAACTCCTACGAGCAGTACTTC. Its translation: CASGEDNSYEQYF.

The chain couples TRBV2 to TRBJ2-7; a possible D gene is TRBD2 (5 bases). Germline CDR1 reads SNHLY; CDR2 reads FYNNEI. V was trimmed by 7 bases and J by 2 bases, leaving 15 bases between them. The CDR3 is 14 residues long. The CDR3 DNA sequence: TGTGCCAGCACCACCCGGAGGCCCACCTACGAGCAGTACTTC. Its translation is CASTTRRPTYEQYF.

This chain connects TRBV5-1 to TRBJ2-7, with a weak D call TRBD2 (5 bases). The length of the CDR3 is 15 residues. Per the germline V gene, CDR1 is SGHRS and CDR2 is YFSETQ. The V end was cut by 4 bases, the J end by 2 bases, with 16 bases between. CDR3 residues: CASSLLSGKAYEQYF. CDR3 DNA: TGCGCCAGCAGCCTCCTCAGCGGAAAAGCCTACGAGCAGTACTTC.

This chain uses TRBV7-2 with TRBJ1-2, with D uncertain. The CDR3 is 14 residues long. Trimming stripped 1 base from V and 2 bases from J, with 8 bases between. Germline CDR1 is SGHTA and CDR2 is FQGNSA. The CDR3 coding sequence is TGTGCCAGCAGCTTAGACAGATGGAACTATGGCTACACCTTC. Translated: CASSLDRWNYGYTF.

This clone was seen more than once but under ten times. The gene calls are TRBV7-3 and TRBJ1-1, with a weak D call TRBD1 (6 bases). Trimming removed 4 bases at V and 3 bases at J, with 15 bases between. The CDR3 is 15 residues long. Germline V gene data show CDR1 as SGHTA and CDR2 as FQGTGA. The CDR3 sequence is CASSSGALGDTEAFF. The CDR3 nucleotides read TGTGCCAGCAGCTCAGGGGCATTGGGGGACACTGAAGCTTTCTTT.

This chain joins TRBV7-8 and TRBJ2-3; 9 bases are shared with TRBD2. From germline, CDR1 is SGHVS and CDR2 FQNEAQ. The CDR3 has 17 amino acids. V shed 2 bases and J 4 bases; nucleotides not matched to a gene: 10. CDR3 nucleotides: TGTGCCAGCAGCTTAACTTCAGCGGGAGGCAACCCAGATACGCAGTATTTT. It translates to CASSLTSAGGNPDTQYF.

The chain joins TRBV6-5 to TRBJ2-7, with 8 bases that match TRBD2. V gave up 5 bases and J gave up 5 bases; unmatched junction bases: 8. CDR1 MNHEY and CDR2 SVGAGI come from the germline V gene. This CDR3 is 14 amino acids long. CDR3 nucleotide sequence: TGTGCCAGCAGTCCCCGGGGGGGGGCGGACGAGCAGTACTTC. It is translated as CASSPRGGADEQYF.

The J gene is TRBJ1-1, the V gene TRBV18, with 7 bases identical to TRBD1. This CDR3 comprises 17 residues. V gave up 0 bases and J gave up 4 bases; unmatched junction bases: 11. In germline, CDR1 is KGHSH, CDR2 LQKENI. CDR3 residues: CASSPPRQGIYSTEAFF. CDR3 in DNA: TGTGCCAGCTCACCACCGAGACAGGGAATCTACAGCACTGAAGCTTTCTTT. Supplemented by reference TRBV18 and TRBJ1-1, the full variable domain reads NAGVMQNPRHLVRRRGQEARLRCSPMKGHSHVYWYRQLPEEGLKFMVYLQKENIIDESGMPKERFSAEFPKEGPSILRIQQVVRGDSAAYFCASSPPRQGIYSTEAFFGQGTRLTVV.

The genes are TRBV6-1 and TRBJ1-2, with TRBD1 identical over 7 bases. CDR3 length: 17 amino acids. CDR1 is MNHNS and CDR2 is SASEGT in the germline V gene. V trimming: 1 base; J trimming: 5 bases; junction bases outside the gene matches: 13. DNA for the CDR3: TGTGCCAGCAGTGAAGAGGTGGGGACAGTCAGAGGGTATGGCTACACCTTC. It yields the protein CASSEEVGTVRGYGYTF.

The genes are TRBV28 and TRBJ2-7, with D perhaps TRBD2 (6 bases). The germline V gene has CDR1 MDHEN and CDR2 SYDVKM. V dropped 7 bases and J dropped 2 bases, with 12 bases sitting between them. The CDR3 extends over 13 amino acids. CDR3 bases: TGTGCCAGCACCCTAACTAGCCCCTACGAGCAGTACTTC. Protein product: CASTLTSPYEQYF.

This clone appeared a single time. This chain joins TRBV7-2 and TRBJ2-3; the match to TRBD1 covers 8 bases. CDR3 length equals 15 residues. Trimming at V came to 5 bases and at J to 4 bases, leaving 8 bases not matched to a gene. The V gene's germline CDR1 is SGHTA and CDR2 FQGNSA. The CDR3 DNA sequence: TGTGCCAGCAGCCAGACAGGGGTAGCGGCAGATACGCAGTATTTT. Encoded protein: CASSQTGVAADTQYF.

CDR3 bases: TGTGCCAGCAGCTTAGCTAGCGGAACCTACGAGCAGTACTTC. It codes for CASSLASGTYEQYF. The chain employs TRBV7-2 and TRBJ2-7, with a possible D match to TRBD2 (6 bases). The CDR3 has 14 amino acids. Germline-derived CDR1 and CDR2 are SGHTA and FQGNSA. V lost 0 bases to trimming and J lost 2 bases, with 8 bases between them.

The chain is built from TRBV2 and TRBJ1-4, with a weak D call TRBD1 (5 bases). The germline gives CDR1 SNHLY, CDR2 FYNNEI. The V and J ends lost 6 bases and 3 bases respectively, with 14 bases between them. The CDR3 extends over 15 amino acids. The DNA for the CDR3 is TGTGCCAGCAGATCGGGACTTTCTTCTAATGAAAAACTGTTTTTT. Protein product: CASRSGLSSNEKLFF.

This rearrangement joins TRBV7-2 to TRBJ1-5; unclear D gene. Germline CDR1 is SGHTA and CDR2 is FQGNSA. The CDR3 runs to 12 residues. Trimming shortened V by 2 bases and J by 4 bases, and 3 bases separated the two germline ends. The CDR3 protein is CASSLNNQPQHF. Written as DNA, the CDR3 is TGTGCCAGCAGCTTAAATAATCAGCCCCAGCATTTT.

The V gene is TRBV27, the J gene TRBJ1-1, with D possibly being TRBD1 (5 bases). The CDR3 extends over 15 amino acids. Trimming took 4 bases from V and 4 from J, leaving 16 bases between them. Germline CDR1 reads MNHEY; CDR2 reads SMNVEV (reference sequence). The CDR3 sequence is CASSSRSWGGTEAFF. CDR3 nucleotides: TGTGCCAGCAGTTCTCGGAGTTGGGGGGGCACTGAAGCTTTCTTT.

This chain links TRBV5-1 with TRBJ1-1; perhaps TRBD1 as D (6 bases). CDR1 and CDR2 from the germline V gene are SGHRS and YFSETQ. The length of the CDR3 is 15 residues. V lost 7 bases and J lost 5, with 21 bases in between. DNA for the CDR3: TGCGCCAGCTCACAGGGTGTAGGCTTGTGGACTGAAGCTTTCTTT. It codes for CASSQGVGLWTEAFF. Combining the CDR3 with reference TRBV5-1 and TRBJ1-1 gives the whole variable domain KAGVTQTPRYLIKTRGQQVTLSCSPISGHRSVSWYQQTPGQGLQFLFEYFSETQRNKGNFPGRFSGRQFSNSRSEMNVSTLELGDSALYLCASSQGVGLWTEAFFGQGTRLTVV.

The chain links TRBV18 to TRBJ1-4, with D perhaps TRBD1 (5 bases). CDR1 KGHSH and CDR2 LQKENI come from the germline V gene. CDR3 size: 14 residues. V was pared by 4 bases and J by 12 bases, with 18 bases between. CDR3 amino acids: CASSLSQGSTQLFF. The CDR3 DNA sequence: TGTGCCAGCTCACTGAGTCAGGGTTCGACTCAACTGTTTTTT.

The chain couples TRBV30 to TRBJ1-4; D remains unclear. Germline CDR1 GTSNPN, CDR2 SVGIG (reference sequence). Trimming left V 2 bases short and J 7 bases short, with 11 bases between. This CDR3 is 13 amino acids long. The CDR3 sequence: CAWSSTSGEKLFF. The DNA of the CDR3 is TGTGCCTGGAGTTCCACGAGTGGTGAAAAACTGTTTTTT.

The CDR3 protein is CAWSVWSGGANYGYTF. The CDR3 nucleotides are TGTGCCTGGAGTGTATGGTCTGGGGGAGCTAACTATGGCTACACCTTC. The chain is built from TRBV30 and TRBJ1-2, with D perhaps matching TRBD1 (5 bases). The V gene's germline CDR1 is GTSNPN and CDR2 SVGIG (reference sequence). This CDR3 spans 16 amino acids. Trimming took off 0 bases at V and 0 bases at J, with 14 bases between the two ends.

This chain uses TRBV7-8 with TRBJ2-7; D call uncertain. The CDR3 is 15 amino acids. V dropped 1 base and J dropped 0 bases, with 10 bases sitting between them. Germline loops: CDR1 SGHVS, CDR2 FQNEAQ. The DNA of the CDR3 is TGTGCCAGCAGCTTAGAACGCCAGCCCTCCTACGAGCAGTACTTC. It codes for CASSLERQPSYEQYF.